This TCR beta chain was found in a study of blood T cell repertoires in COVID-19. TCRdb's copy holds only in-frame clones and misses some; the assay was immunoSEQ multiplex PCR. The repertoire holds about 200,000 clones, with about four fifths as singletons. The CDR3 consists of 14 residues. Germline CDR1 is KGHSH and CDR2 is LQKENI. The ends were cut back, 6 bases at V and 5 bases at J, with 14 bases in the middle. The specimen was PBMCs or T cells enriched from blood (not recorded which). The chain recombines TRBV18 with TRBJ1-5, with a possible D match to TRBD1 (5 bases). The TCR was taken from a woman aged 45-65 years who had been exposed to COVID-19. The CDR3 DNA reads as TGTGCCAGCTCCCCGGGGGAAGGGCATCAGCCCCAGCATTTT. Translating it yields CASSPGEGHQPQHF. The entire variable domain, with the rest obtained from reference TRBV18 and TRBJ1-5, is as follows: NAGVMQNPRHLVRRRGQEARLRCSPMKGHSHVYWYRQLPEEGLKFMVYLQKENIIDESGMPKERFSAEFPKEGPSILRIQQVVRGDSAAYFCASSPGEGHQPQHFGDGTRLSIL.